This TCR beta chain emerged from a study of identical twins. Healthy Caucasians alone served as donors. The CDR3 runs 17 residues. Trimming removed 0 bases from V and 0 bases from J, with 16 bases in between. CDR1 SGHRS and CDR2 YFSETQ come from the germline V gene. This clonotype was detected ten times or more. The antigen remains unidentified. Study observations and caveats: Beta clonotypes that were abundant in cord blood contained fewer insertions, a pattern absent from memory repertoires. A cross-sectional statistical analysis, not follow-up of the same donors, supported the conclusions.

After template switching added a universal primer site, the resulting cDNA carried unique molecular identifiers. From the 5' RACE reads, TCRdb called clonotypes with MiXCR, one entry per CDR3 protein. The sample has about 530,000 distinct CDR3 sequences; over 12% are singletons. These data are also associated with another study on yellow fever vaccine responses in identical twins.

The chain recombines TRBV5-1 with TRBJ2-7; D not certain. The sequencing sample was made of CD4+ T cells sorted from blood. This receptor was identified in a woman aged 18-30 years in good health. The DNA of the CDR3 is TGCGCCAGCAGCTTGGAATTCTTCTTATTAGGCTCCTACGAGCAGTACGTC. Translation gives CASSLEFFLLGSYEQYV.